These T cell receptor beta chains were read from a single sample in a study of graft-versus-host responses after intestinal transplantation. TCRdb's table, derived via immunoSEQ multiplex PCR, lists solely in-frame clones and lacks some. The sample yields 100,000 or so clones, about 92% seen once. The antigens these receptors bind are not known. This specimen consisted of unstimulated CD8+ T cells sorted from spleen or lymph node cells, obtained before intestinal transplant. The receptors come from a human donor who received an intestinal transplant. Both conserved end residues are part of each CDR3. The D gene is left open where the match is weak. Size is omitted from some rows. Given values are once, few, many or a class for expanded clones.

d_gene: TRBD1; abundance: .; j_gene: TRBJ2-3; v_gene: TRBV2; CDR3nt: TGTGCCAGCAGCGACGGACAGGCCGAAGATACGCAGTATTTT; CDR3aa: CASSDGQAEDTQYF
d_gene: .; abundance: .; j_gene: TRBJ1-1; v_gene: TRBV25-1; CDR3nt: TGTGCCAGACAGACCGGTCCGAACACTGAAGCTTTCTTT; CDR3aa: CARQTGPNTEAFF
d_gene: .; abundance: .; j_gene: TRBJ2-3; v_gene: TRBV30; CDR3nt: TGTGCCTGGAGCGCTCTGGACACATCCACAGATACGCAGTATTTT; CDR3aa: CAWSALDTSTDTQYF
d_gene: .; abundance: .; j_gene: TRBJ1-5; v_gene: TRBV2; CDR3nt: TGTGCCAGCAGTGATCCGCAGGGAAGCAATCAGCCCCAGCATTTT; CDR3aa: CASSDPQGSNQPQHF
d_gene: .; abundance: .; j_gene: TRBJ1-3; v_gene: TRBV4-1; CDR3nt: TGCGCCAGCAGCCCCGTAGGAAACACCATATATTTT; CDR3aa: CASSPVGNTIYF
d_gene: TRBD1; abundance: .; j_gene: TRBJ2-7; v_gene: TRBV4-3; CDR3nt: TGCGCCAGCAGCCAGGGACAGTTCTCCTACGAGCAGTACTTC; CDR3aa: CASSQGQFSYEQYF
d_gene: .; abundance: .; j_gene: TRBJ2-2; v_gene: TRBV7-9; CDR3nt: TGTGCCAGCAGCTTTAGGACTGTCACCGGGGAGCTGTTTTTT; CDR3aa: CASSFRTVTGELFF
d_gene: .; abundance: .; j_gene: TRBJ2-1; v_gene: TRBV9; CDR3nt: TGTGCCAGCAGCGTAGACGGCGGGGCCCACAATGAGCAGTTCTTC; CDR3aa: CASSVDGGAHNEQFF
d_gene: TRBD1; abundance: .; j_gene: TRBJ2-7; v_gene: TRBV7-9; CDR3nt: TGTGCCAGCAGCGGCTCGGGACAGGGTGACTACGAGCAGTACTTC; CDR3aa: CASSGSGQGDYEQYF
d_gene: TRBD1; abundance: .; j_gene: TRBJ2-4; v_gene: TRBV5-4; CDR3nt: TGTGCCAGCAGCTGGCGGGGGGTGGACAGGGGGAGCAAAAACATTCAGTACTTC; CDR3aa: CASSWRGVDRGSKNIQYF
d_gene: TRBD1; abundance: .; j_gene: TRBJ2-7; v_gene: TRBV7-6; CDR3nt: TGTGCCAGCAGCCATGAAGCCCGAACAGGGGTCGGCGAGCAGTACTTC; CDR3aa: CASSHEARTGVGEQYF
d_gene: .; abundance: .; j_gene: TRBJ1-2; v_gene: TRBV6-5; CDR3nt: TGTGCCAGCAGTTGGACAAGGAACGATGGCTACACCTTC; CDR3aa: CASSWTRNDGYTF
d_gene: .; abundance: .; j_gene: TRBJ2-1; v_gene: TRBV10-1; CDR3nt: TGCGCCAGCAGTGAGGCAGATTCCTACAATGAGCAGTTCTTC; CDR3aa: CASSEADSYNEQFF
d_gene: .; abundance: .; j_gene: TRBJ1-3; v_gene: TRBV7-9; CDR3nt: TGTGCCAGCCCAGGGGCGAGAGGAAACACCATATATTTT; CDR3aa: CASPGARGNTIYF
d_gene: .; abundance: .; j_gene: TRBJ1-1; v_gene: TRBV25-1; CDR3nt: TGTGCCAGCAGTGGAGTGGGGGCGGGAGCTTTCTTT; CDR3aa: CASSGVGAGAFF
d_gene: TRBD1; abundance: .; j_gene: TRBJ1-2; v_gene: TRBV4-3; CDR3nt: TGCGCCAGCAGCCAAGATCGGGCGGGACAGGGGAACTATGGCTACACCTTC; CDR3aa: CASSQDRAGQGNYGYTF
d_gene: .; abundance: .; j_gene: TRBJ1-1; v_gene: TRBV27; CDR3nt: TGTGCCAGCAGTTCTATACAGGAACTCCTGAACACTGAAGCTTTCTTT; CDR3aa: CASSSIQELLNTEAFF
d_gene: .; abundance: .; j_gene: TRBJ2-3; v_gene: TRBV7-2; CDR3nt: TGTGCCAGCAGCCCCGACTTTACTAGCACAGATACGCAGTATTTT; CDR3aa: CASSPDFTSTDTQYF
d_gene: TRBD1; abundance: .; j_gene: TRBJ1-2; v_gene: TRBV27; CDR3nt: TGTGCCAGCAGTTTGGGACAGAAATATGGCTACACCTTC; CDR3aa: CASSLGQKYGYTF
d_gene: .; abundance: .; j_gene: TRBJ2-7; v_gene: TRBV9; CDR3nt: TGTGCCAGCAGCCCTGGGGCAGGTAATTCCTACGAGCAGTACTTC; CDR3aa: CASSPGAGNSYEQYF
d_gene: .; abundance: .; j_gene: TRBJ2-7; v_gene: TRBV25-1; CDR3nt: TGTGCCAGCAGTGCCCCGAGGCAGGGTAGGTCCTACGAGCAGTACTTC; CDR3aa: CASSAPRQGRSYEQYF
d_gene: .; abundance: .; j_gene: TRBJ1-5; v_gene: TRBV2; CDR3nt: TGTGCCAGCAGTGAAGGGCCCTCGGAGATCAATCAGCCCCAGCATTTT; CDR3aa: CASSEGPSEINQPQHF
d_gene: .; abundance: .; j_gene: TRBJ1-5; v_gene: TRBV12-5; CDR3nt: TGTGCTAGTGGTTGGGGCCTTGGTCAGCCCCAGCATTTT; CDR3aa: CASGWGLGQPQHF
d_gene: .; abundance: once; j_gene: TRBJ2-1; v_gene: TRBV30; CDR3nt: TGTGCCTGGAGTGGGAGATATGCGTGGGACAATGAGCAGTTCTTC; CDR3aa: CAWSGRYAWDNEQFF
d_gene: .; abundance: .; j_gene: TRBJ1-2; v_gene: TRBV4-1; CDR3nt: TGCGCCAGCAGCCAAGGATGGCAGGGTCGGAGCGCCTACACCTTC; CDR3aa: CASSQGWQGRSAYTF
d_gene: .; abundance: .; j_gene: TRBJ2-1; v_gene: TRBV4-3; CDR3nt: TGCGCCAGCAGCCAGAACAGGTACAATGAGCAGTTCTTC; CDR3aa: CASSQNRYNEQFF
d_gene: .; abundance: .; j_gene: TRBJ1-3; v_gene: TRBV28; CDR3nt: TGTGCCAGCAGTCCAGGGTCCTCTGGAAACACCATATATTTT; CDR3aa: CASSPGSSGNTIYF
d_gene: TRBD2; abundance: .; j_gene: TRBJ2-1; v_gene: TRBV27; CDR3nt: TGTGCCAGCACTATAGCGGGGGGGCCTTACAATGAGCAGTTCTTC; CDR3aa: CASTIAGGPYNEQFF
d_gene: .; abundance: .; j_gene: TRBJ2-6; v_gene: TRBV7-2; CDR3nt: TGTGCCAGCAGCCCTCCCCGTTCTACTGGGGCCAACGTCCTGACTTTC; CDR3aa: CASSPPRSTGANVLTF
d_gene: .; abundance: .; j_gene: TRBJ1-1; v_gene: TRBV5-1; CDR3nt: TGCGCCAGCTCGGAAGCTTTCTTT; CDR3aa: CASSEAFF
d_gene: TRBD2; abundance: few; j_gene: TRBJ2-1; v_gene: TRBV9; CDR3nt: TGTGCCAGCAGCCCAATGGGGCGGGGGGGAATGAATGAGCAGTTCTTC; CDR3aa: CASSPMGRGGMNEQFF
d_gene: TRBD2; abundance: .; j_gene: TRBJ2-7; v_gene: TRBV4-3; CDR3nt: TGCGCCAGCAGCCAAGATTACGGCGGGGGGGCCTTCAGGAACGAGCAGTACTTC; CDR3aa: CASSQDYGGGAFRNEQYF
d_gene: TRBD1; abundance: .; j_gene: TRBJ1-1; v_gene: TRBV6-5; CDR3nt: TGTGCCACACGGACAGGGGGCACTGAAGCTTTCTTT; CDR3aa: CATRTGGTEAFF
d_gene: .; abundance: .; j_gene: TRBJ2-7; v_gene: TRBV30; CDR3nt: TGTGCCTGGAGTGGGACAGACTCCTACGAGCAGTACTTC; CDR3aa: CAWSGTDSYEQYF
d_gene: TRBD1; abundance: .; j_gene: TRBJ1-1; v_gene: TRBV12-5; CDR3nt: TGTGCTAGTGGTTTGGCCAGGGGGCATTTGTATTCTGAAGCTTTCTTT; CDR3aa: CASGLARGHLYSEAFF
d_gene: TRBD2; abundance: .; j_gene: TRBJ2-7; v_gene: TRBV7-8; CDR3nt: TGTGCCAGCAGCCATAGCGGGGGGAGCTCCTACGAGCAGTACTTC; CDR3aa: CASSHSGGSSYEQYF
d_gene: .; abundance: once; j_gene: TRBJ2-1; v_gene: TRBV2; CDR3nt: TGTGCCAGCCTAGGGGTCAGGGCCGGAAGCTCCTACAATGAGCAGTTCTTC; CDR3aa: CASLGVRAGSSYNEQFF
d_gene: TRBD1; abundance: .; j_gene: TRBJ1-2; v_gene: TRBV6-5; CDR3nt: TGTGCCACCAGACAGGGGTATGGCTACACCTTC; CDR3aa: CATRQGYGYTF
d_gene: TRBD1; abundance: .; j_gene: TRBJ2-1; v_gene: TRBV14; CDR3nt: TGTGCCAGCAGCCAAGACGGTGGTGGGGACAGGGGCCGCCTAGCCCACAATGAGCAGTTCTTC; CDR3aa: CASSQDGGGDRGRLAHNEQFF
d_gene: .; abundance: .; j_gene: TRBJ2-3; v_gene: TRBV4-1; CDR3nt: TGCGCCAGCAGCCCGGTTTGGGCACGAACCCCCCGCACAGATACGCAGTATTTT; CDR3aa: CASSPVWARTPRTDTQYF
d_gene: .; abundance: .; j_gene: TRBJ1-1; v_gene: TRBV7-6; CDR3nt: TGTGCCAGCAGCTTAGGGGAACAGGGGAACACTGAAGCTTTCTTT; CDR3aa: CASSLGEQGNTEAFF
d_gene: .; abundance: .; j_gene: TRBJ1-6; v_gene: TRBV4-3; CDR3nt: TGCGCCAGCAGCCAAGATTCCAGGTCACCCCTCCACTTT; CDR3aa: CASSQDSRSPLHF
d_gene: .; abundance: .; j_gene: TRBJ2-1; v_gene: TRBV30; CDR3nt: TGTGCCTGGACGGACGGGGATGAGCAGTTCTTC; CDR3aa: CAWTDGDEQFF
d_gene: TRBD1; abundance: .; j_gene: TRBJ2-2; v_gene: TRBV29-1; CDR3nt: TGCAGCGTTATGCTGACAGGGGGGATGTCCGGGGAGCTGTTTTTT; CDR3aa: CSVMLTGGMSGELFF
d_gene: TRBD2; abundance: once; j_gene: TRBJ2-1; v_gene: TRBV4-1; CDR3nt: TGCGCCAGCAGCTATAGCGGGGGGACGAATGAGCAGTTCTTC; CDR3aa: CASSYSGGTNEQFF
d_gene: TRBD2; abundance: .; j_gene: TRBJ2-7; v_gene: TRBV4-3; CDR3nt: TGCGCCAGCAGCCAAGATACTAGCGGGGCCTACGAGCAGTACTTC; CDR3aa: CASSQDTSGAYEQYF
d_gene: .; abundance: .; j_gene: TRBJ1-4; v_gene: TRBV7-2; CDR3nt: TGTGCCAGCAGCTTAGCACTGGGCTCCCCCGATGAAAAACTGTTTTTT; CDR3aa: CASSLALGSPDEKLFF
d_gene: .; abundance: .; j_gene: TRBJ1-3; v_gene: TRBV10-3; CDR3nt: TGTGCCATCAGTGAAGGGGCCCTCTCTGGAAACACCATATATTTT; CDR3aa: CAISEGALSGNTIYF
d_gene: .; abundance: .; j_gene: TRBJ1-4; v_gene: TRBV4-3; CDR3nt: TGCGCCAGCAGCCAAGATCGAGGCAGTGAAAAACTGTTTTTT; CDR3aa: CASSQDRGSEKLFF
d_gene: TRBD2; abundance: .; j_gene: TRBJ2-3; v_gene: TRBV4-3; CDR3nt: TGCGCCAGCAGCCAAGAAGCGCTAGCGGGGGGGCCTATTAGCACAGATACGCAGTATTTT; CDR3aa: CASSQEALAGGPISTDTQYF
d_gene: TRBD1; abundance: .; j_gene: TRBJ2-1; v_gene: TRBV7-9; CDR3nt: TGTGCCAGCACCGGGACAGGGACTTACAATGAGCAGTTCTTC; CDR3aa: CASTGTGTYNEQFF
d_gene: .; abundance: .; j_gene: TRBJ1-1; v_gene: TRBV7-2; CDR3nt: TGTGCCAGCAGCGGAGGGTTTAACACTGAAGCTTTCTTT; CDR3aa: CASSGGFNTEAFF
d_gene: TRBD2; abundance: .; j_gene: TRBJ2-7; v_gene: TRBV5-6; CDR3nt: TGTGCCAGCAGCCCCGGGGGGAGTAGGTACGAGCAGTACTTC; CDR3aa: CASSPGGSRYEQYF
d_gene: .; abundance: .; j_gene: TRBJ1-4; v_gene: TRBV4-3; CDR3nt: TGCGCCAGCAGCCAAGAAAGGTGGGGAGCTAATGAAAAACTGTTTTTT; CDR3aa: CASSQERWGANEKLFF
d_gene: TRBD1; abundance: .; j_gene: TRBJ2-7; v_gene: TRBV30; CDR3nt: TGTGCCTGGACGGCAGGGACAGGGTCCTACGAGCAGTACTTC; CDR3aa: CAWTAGTGSYEQYF
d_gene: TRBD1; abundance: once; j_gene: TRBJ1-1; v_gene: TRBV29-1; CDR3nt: TGCAGCGTGGTGTTTTGGGACAGAACCACTGAAGCTTTCTTT; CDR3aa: CSVVFWDRTTEAFF
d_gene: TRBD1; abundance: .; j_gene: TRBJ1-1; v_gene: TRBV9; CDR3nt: TGTGCCAGCAGCGTATCGGACAGGGGAACTGAAGCTTTCTTT; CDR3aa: CASSVSDRGTEAFF
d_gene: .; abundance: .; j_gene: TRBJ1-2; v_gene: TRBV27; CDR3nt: TGTGCCAGCAGTGACCAGGGGAACTATGGCTACACCTTC; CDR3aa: CASSDQGNYGYTF
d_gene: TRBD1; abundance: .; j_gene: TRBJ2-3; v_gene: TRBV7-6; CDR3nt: TGTGCCAGCAGCCAGTTAGGGGGCTCAGATACGCAGTATTTT; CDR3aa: CASSQLGGSDTQYF
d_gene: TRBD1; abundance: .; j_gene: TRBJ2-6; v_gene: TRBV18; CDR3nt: TGTGCCAGCTCACCCTCCCCGACAGGGGACGGGGCCAACGTCCTGACTTTC; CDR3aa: CASSPSPTGDGANVLTF